The subject of this entry is one T cell receptor (beta chain). The CDR3 loop spans 16 amino acids. V shed 5 bases, J shed 3 bases, and the junction held 10 bases outside the gene matches. Germline loops: CDR1 GTSNPN, CDR2 SVGIG (reference sequence). This specimen comes from a study of blood T cell repertoires in COVID-19. Study-level information: Samples taken during acute and convalescent COVID-19 were collected in the United States, Italy and Spain.

Authors' methods: Reference gene primer amplification gave estimated nucleated cell counts. Some clones are missing from TCRdb's copy, which holds only in-frame ones; the method was immunoSEQ multiplex PCR. V and J calls plus clone size are reproduced from that table; the DNA served to infer D and trimming. In the table there are roughly 700,000 clones, around 89% of which are singletons. The TCR originated in a young woman with acute or convalescent COVID-19. This chain uses TRBV30 with TRBJ2-3; 11 bases are a match to TRBD2. The specimen was peripheral blood. The CDR3: CAWVPLAGGQTDTQYF. CDR3 sequence (DNA): TGTGCCTGGGTTCCCTTAGCGGGGGGGCAAACAGATACGCAGTATTTT.